Following are 16 T cell receptor beta chains from one sample sequenced in a study of T cells in Graves' hyperthyroidism and ophthalmopathy. TCR beta CDR3 region amplification was performed from RNA transcripts. Using the HTBI primer set, a first-round RT-PCR was run on the TCR CDR3. TCRdb fed the multiplex PCR reads into MiXCR, producing one record per CDR3 protein. The sample shows fewer than 350,000 distinct CDR3 sequences, around 19% of them seen only once. Sequences were obtained from blood. The receptors stem from a man aged 45 to 65 with Graves' ophthalmopathy.

There are many counts of this clonotype. The genes are TRBV20-1 and TRBJ2-1; TRBD2 matches at 10 bases. The junction had 13 bases not matched to a gene; V was cut back by 0 bases and J by 8 bases. CDR1 is DFQATT and CDR2 is SNEGSKA in the germline V gene (reference sequence). CDR3 length: 17 residues. The CDR3 sequence: CSARDLLGASGSHEQFF. CDR3 sequence (DNA): TGCAGTGCTAGAGATCTCTTAGGGGCTAGCGGGAGCCATGAGCAGTTCTTC.

The chain is built from TRBV27 and TRBJ2-7, with 9 bases lining up with TRBD2. The CDR3 extends over 16 amino acids. After removal of 0 bases from V and 3 bases from J, the junction contained 6 bases not matched to a gene. In germline, CDR1 is MNHEY, CDR2 SMNVEV (reference sequence). CDR3 DNA: TGTGCCAGCAGTTTATCGTGGGGCGGGAGGGGCTACGAGCAGTACTTC. It translates to CASSLSWGGRGYEQYF.

There are many counts of this clonotype. The chain combines TRBV5-1 with TRBJ2-3, with 7 nucleotides matching TRBD2. Per germline, CDR1 SGHRS and CDR2 YFSETQ. The CDR3 totals 14 residues. V was clipped by 4 bases and J by 4 bases; unmatched bases: 6. The CDR3, as DNA: TGCGCCAGCAGCCTTGGGACTAAGGCAGATACGCAGTATTTT. Encoded protein: CASSLGTKADTQYF.

The V call is TRBV5-1, the J call TRBJ1-6, with 7 bases that match TRBD1. CDR1 SGHRS and CDR2 YFSETQ come from the germline V gene. Trimming removed 5 bases from V and 7 bases from J; junction bases left unmatched: 6. The CDR3 loop spans 14 amino acids. DNA for the CDR3: TGCGCCAGCAGAGAGGAGACAGGGAATTCACCCCTCCACTTT. Translation gives CASREETGNSPLHF.

This clonotype was seen many times. The genes are TRBV20-1 and TRBJ2-1, with 15 bases lining up with TRBD2. The CDR3 spans 16 residues. The V gene end was trimmed by 0 bases and the J gene end by 8 bases; junction bases not matched to a gene: 5. Germline-derived CDR1 and CDR2 are DFQATT and SNEGSKA (reference sequence). The CDR3 nucleotides are TGCAGTGCTAGAGATGTACGGACTAGCGGGAGGGATGAGCAGTTCTTC. This gives the protein CSARDVRTSGRDEQFF.

Of note for this clonotype: A much larger clone sits a single nucleotide away, making a read error possible. The CDR3 carries no conserved terminal phenylalanine or tryptophan, so it likely arises from a read error. The chain recombines TRBV3-1 with TRBJ1-2; no clear D gene. V lost 4 bases to trimming and J lost 4 bases, with 13 bases between them. The CDR3 has 14 amino acids. Germline CDR1 LGHDT, CDR2 YNNKEL (reference sequence). CDR3 loop: CASSPRGWGYGYTL. The CDR3 nucleotides read TGTGCCAGCAGCCCCCGTGGATGGGGCTATGGCTACACCCTC.

Note on this clonotype: This could be a read error, since a much larger clone is one nucleotide away. The chain employs TRBV3-1 and TRBJ2-1; D is tentatively TRBD1 or TRBD2 (5 bases each). The CDR3 has 17 residues. Trimming took off 10 bases at V and 7 bases at J, with 29 bases between the two ends. Germline V gene lookup returns CDR1 LGHDT and CDR2 YNNKEL (reference sequence). CDR3 amino acids: CATKTDTDSQGVNEQFF. The DNA for the CDR3 is TGTGCCACCAAGACGGATACGGACTCCCAGGGTGTGAATGAGCAGTTCTTC.

This clonotype was counted ten times or more. This chain uses TRBV28 with TRBJ2-7; the match to TRBD2 covers 16 bases. Germline V gives CDR1 MDHEN, CDR2 SYDVKM. Losses at the gene ends were 7 bases for V and 7 bases for J; bases not matched to a gene: 10. The CDR3 is 16 residues long. In nucleotides, the CDR3 is TGTGCCAGCAACCAGAAGCCGGGACTAGCGGGGGGGGAGCAGTACTTC. Translation gives CASNQKPGLAGGEQYF. The complete variable domain, with remaining parts taken from reference TRBV28 and TRBJ2-7, reads DVKVTQSSRYLVKRTGEKVFLECVQDMDHENMFWYRQDPGLGLRLIYFSYDVKMKEKGDIPEGYSVSREKKERFSLILESASTNQTSMYLCASNQKPGLAGGEQYFGPGTRLTVT.

The chain links TRBV5-1 to TRBJ1-2; 9 bases match TRBD1. V trimming: 4 bases; J trimming: 4 bases; junction bases outside the gene matches: 23. The CDR3 length is 20 residues. CDR1 SGHRS and CDR2 YFSETQ come from the germline V gene. As DNA, the CDR3 is TGCGCCAGCAGCCCTAAAATACCCCGGGACAGGGACCCCCGAGTCTATGGCTACACCTTC. It is translated as CASSPKIPRDRDPRVYGYTF.

The sample holds many counts of this clonotype. CDR3 coding DNA: TGTGCCAGCAGTTTCTACGGGATGGAGGGGGATCGCTACAATGAGCAGTTCTTC. Translation gives CASSFYGMEGDRYNEQFF. The J gene is TRBJ2-1, the V gene TRBV28, with D perhaps matching TRBD1 or TRBD2 (6 bases each). The CDR3 runs to 18 residues. Germline V gene lookup returns CDR1 MDHEN and CDR2 SYDVKM. V shed 3 bases and J shed 3 bases, with 21 bases lying between them. Combining the CDR3 with reference TRBV28 and TRBJ2-1 gives the whole variable domain DVKVTQSSRYLVKRTGEKVFLECVQDMDHENMFWYRQDPGLGLRLIYFSYDVKMKEKGDIPEGYSVSREKKERFSLILESASTNQTSMYLCASSFYGMEGDRYNEQFFGPGTRLTVL.

Ten or more counts support this clonotype. The rearrangement uses TRBV11-2 and TRBJ2-1; D may be TRBD2 (6 bases). This CDR3 has 15 residues. The V and J ends lost 1 base and 5 bases respectively, with 12 bases between them. Germline assignment: CDR1 SGHAT and CDR2 FQNNGV. The CDR3 loop is CASSLAGVAHNEQFF. CDR3 bases: TGTGCCAGCAGCTTAGCGGGAGTAGCCCACAATGAGCAGTTCTTC. Full variable domain (missing parts from reference TRBV11-2 and TRBJ2-1): EAGVAQSPRYKIIEKRQSVAFWCNPISGHATLYWYQQILGQGPKLLIQFQNNGVVDDSQLPKDRFSAERLKGVDSTLKIQPAKLEDSAVYLCASSLAGVAHNEQFFGPGTRLTVL.

This chain uses TRBV7-9 with TRBJ1-1; D perhaps matches TRBD1 (5 bases). CDR1 is SEHNR and CDR2 is FQNEAQ in the germline V gene (reference sequence). V dropped 3 bases and J dropped 10 bases, with 12 bases sitting between them. This CDR3 contains 12 residues. The CDR3 loop reads CASSFTAGTAFF. For the CDR3, the DNA is TGTGCCAGCAGCTTTACCGCGGGGACAGCTTTCTTT.

The J gene is TRBJ2-1, the V gene TRBV29-1; D is uncertain. The V end was cut by 3 bases, the J end by 2 bases, with 5 bases between. The CDR3 covers 12 residues. Per the germline V gene, CDR1 is SQVTM and CDR2 is ANQGSEA. The CDR3 DNA reads as TGCAGCGTTGAGATGACCTACAATGAGCAGTTCTTC. As protein: CSVEMTYNEQFF.

Many counts were recorded for this clonotype. The CDR3 loop is CASSDRGLYQETQYF. The CDR3, as DNA: TGTGCCAGCAGTGACCGGGGTCTTTACCAAGAGACCCAGTACTTC. This chain uses TRBV2 with TRBJ2-5; D might be TRBD2 (5 bases). Germline lookup yields CDR1 SNHLY and CDR2 FYNNEI. CDR3 length: 15 amino acids. The V end lost 3 bases, the J end lost 0 bases, and 11 bases lay between the germline ends.

This clonotype was observed a few times. The chain uses TRBV7-9 and TRBJ1-2; D perhaps matches TRBD1 (5 bases). Looked up from germline, CDR1 is SEHNR and CDR2 is FQNEAQ (reference sequence). CDR3 size: 14 residues. Trimming cost V 5 bases and J 8 bases, with 18 bases left between them. This CDR3 reads CASSATGGKKGYTF. The CDR3 DNA is TGTGCCAGCAGCGCGACGGGGGGGAAGAAGGGCTACACCTTC.

This clonotype was counted many times. The chain joins TRBV12-3 or TRBV12-4 to TRBJ2-3; TRBD1 aligns across 8 bases. V dropped 7 bases and J dropped 6; count of bases not matched to a gene: 6. CDR3 size: 13 residues. The CDR3 DNA reads TGTGCCAGCAAGGACAGGGATAAGGATACGCAGTATTTT. Encoded protein: CASKDRDKDTQYF.